This TCR beta chain originates from a study of radiation and T cells in renal cell carcinoma. In the study overall: Nephrectomy followed 15 Gy stereotactic body radiation by 4 weeks.

Time point indicated: blood 2 weeks post-SBRT. The treatment is: 15 Gy SBRT to primary tumor, nephrectomy 4 weeks later. Serial blood draws occurred at baseline and 2 and 4 weeks post-SBRT. Here immunoSEQ multiplex PCR was the method, and the copy in TCRdb shows in-frame clones only, minus some. The profile shows around 120,000 clones, around four fifths of them singletons. As regards this clone: Antigen unknown.

Findings and caveats of the study: Top tumor clonotypes rose in blood 2 weeks post-radiation, then contracted.

V shed 5 bases, J shed 0 bases, and the junction held 8 bases outside the gene matches. Per germline, CDR1 SGHDT and CDR2 YYEEEE. This CDR3 is built from 16 residues. This TCR was sampled from a woman in her sixties with renal cell carcinoma. This chain joins TRBV5-6 and TRBJ2-7; TRBD1 matches at 10 bases. The source was blood, collected from a patient whose treatment included radiotherapy and nephrectomy. Written as DNA, the CDR3 is TGTGCCAGCAGTTCCGGGACAGGGGACAACTCCTACGAGCAGTACTTC. Translation: CASSSGTGDNSYEQYF.